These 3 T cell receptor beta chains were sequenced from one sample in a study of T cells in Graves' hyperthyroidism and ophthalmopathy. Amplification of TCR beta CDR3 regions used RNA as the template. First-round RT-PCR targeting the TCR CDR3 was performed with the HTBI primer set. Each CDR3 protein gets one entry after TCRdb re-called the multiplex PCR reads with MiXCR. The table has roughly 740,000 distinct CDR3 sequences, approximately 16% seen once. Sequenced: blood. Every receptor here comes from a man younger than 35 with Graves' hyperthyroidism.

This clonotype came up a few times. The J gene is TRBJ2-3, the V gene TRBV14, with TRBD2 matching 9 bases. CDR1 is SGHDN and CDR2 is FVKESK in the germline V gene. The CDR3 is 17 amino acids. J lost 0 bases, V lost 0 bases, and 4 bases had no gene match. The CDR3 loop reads CASSQEITSGSTDTQYF. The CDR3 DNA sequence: TGTGCCAGCAGCCAAGAGATAACTAGCGGGAGCACAGATACGCAGTATTTT.

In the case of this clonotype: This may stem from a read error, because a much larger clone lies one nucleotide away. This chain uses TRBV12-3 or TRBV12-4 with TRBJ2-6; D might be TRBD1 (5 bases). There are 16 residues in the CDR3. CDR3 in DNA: TGTGGCAGCAGTTCACGGCAGGGCGCTGGGGCCAACGTCCTGACTTTC. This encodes CGSSSRQGAGANVLTF.

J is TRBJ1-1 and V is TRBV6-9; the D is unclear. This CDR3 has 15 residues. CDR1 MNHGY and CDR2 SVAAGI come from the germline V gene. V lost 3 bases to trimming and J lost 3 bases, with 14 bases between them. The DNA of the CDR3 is TGTGCCAGCAGTTACTCGAAACAGAGGGACACTGAAGCTTTCTTT. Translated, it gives CASSYSKQRDTEAFF.